The 29 T cell receptor beta chains below were found in one sample sequenced in a study of PD-1 blockade in classical Hodgkin lymphoma (dated by TCRdb to between 2020 and 2021). Library generation was performed with the immunoSEQ multiplex PCR assay. In its TCRdb copy, this immuneACCESS table keeps in-frame sequences only and misses some clones. Where compared with another copy, unresolved V genes explain less than half of these, and the others have no known cause. The sample table lists around 50,000 clones, under 80% of them with a count of one. 9.5% to 15% of the sample is in the top ten clones. What the time point label conveys for this sample: cycle 4 day 1 (C4D1), after 5 to 7 weeks of nivolumab. Relapse after autologous stem cell transplantation had occurred in all trial patients, and cohorts A, B and C were distinguished by prior brentuximab vedotin exposure. This material consisted of peripheral blood mononuclear cells (PBMCs), taken before the fourth cycle of nivolumab. The receptors stem from a human donor with classical Hodgkin lymphoma.

The rearrangement links TRBV9 to TRBJ1-1; D possibly corresponds to TRBD1 (6 bases). The germline V gene has CDR1 SGDLS and CDR2 YYNGEE. CDR3 length: 16 amino acids. V dropped 4 bases and J dropped 1 base, with 17 bases sitting between them. The CDR3 reads CASSPRGIGGNTEAFF. In DNA form, the CDR3 reads TGTGCCAGCAGCCCAAGGGGGATTGGGGGGAACACTGAAGCTTTCTTT.

CDR3 coding DNA: TGCGCCAGCAGCAGGGACAGGGATGAAAAACTGTTTTTT. Protein product: CASSRDRDEKLFF. V is TRBV5-1 and J is TRBJ1-4, with 9 bases lining up with TRBD1. The length of the CDR3 is 13 residues. The germline V gene has CDR1 SGHRS and CDR2 YFSETQ. V was pared by 4 bases and J by 6 bases, with 1 base of the junction left unmatched.

This chain uses TRBV7-2 with TRBJ2-1; 7 nucleotides agree with TRBD2. The CDR3 extends over 16 amino acids. CDR1 is SGHTA, CDR2 FQGNSA, per germline. Trimming removed 1 base from V and 4 bases from J; junction bases left unmatched: 7. The CDR3, as DNA: TGTGCCAGCAGCTTAGGAGTCGGAGCGGGGTACAATGAGCAGTTCTTC. It yields the protein CASSLGVGAGYNEQFF.

V usage is TRBV28 and J usage is TRBJ2-2, with D maybe TRBD2 (6 bases). Germline loops: CDR1 MDHEN, CDR2 SYDVKM. Trimming removed 5 bases from V and 6 bases from J, with 10 bases in between. The CDR3 is made up of 13 amino acids. DNA for the CDR3: TGTGCCAGCAGTCTCCGACTAGCCGGGGAGCTGTTTTTT. Translation gives CASSLRLAGELFF.

The chain is built from TRBV7-2 and TRBJ2-5; D remains unclear. Germline CDR1 reads SGHTA; CDR2 reads FQGNSA. V lost 4 bases, J lost 9 bases, and 12 bases lay in between. The CDR3 runs 12 residues. CDR3 residues: CASSSSGVSQYF. CDR3 bases: TGTGCCAGCAGCTCATCCGGTGTGTCCCAGTACTTC. Looking up the rest from reference TRBV7-2 and TRBJ2-5 gives the full variable domain: GAGVSQSPSNKVTEKGKDVELRCDPISGHTALYWYRQSLGQGLEFLIYFQGNSAPDKSGLPSDRFSAERTGGSVSTLTIQRTQQEDSAVYLCASSSSGVSQYFGPGTRLLVL.

The rearrangement uses TRBV2 and TRBJ2-1; a possible D gene is TRBD1 (6 bases). Trimming cost V 8 bases and J 10 bases, with 18 bases left between them. Germline CDR1 is SNHLY and CDR2 is FYNNEI. The CDR3 spans 13 residues. The CDR3 spells CASGDTGLPEQFF. The CDR3 nucleotides read TGTGCCAGCGGAGACACAGGGCTACCCGAGCAGTTCTTC.

The chain links TRBV11-3 to TRBJ2-1, with 7 positions matching TRBD2. Germline CDR1 reads SGHNT; CDR2 reads YENEEA. V lost 1 base and J lost 4; bases outside the gene matches: 7. This CDR3 region has 16 residues. The CDR3 DNA is TGTGCCAGCAGCTTAGTACTCGCGGGAGAATACAATGAGCAGTTCTTC. This gives the protein CASSLVLAGEYNEQFF. Full variable domain (rest looked up from reference TRBV11-3 and TRBJ2-1): EAGVVQSPRYKIIEKKQPVAFWCNPISGHNTLYWYLQNLGQGPELLIRYENEEAVDDSQLPKDRFSAERLKGVDSTLKIQPAELGDSAVYLCASSLVLAGEYNEQFFGPGTRLTVL.

The V gene is TRBV28, the J gene TRBJ1-1; weak D call: TRBD1 (6 bases). The V end was cut by 4 bases, the J end by 11 bases, with 35 bases between. Germline V gives CDR1 MDHEN, CDR2 SYDVKM. The CDR3 consists of 19 residues. CDR3 bases: TGTGCCAGCAGTTCTCCGACAGGTACCCGGCAACCGGCGGATGGACGGGCTTTCTTT. Its translation is CASSSPTGTRQPADGRAFF. The full variable domain, in which reference TRBV28 and TRBJ1-1 provide the parts outside the CDR3, is DVKVTQSSRYLVKRTGEKVFLECVQDMDHENMFWYRQDPGLGLRLIYFSYDVKMKEKGDIPEGYSVSREKKERFSLILESASTNQTSMYLCASSSPTGTRQPADGRAFFGQGTRLTVV.

This clone appeared a few times. DNA for the CDR3: TGTGCCAGCAGTCACTCCCCTAGCGGAACCTACGAGCAGTACTTC. Translation: CASSHSPSGTYEQYF. The genes are TRBV27 and TRBJ2-7; 7 nucleotides agree with TRBD2. CDR3 length: 15 residues. Trimming cost V 5 bases and J 2 bases; bases outside gene matches: 9. CDR1 and CDR2 from the germline V gene are MNHEY and SMNVEV (reference sequence).

The chain recombines TRBV28 with TRBJ2-1, with D possibly called TRBD1 or TRBD2 (5 bases each). From germline, CDR1 is MDHEN and CDR2 SYDVKM. V lost 2 bases to trimming and J lost 4 bases, with 15 bases between them. CDR3 length: 16 amino acids. In nucleotides, the CDR3 is TGTGCCAGCAGTTTACGGACCGGGACGGAATACAATGAGCAGTTCTTC. Encoded protein: CASSLRTGTEYNEQFF.

This clone was seen just once. The rearrangement links TRBV7-2 to TRBJ2-2; D is uncertain. V was trimmed by 1 base and J by 5 bases, leaving 14 bases between them. The CDR3 extends over 16 amino acids. Germline V gene lookup returns CDR1 SGHTA and CDR2 FQGNSA. The chain's CDR3 is CASSLEVGRSTGELFF. The CDR3 nucleotides are TGTGCCAGCAGCTTAGAAGTGGGCAGAAGTACCGGGGAGCTGTTTTTT.

This chain joins TRBV4-1 and TRBJ2-7; 8 bases are shared with TRBD2. The length of the CDR3 is 14 residues. V gave up 0 bases and J gave up 3 bases; unmatched junction bases: 1. The germline gives CDR1 MGHRA, CDR2 YSYEKL. CDR3 nucleotide sequence: TGCGCCAGCAGCCAAGATGCGGGAGGCTACGAGCAGTACTTC. Protein sequence: CASSQDAGGYEQYF.

Here the CDR3 reads CASSLDRTRNYEQYF. The CDR3 coding sequence is TGTGCCAGCAGCTTAGACCGGACGAGGAACTACGAGCAGTACTTC. The chain combines TRBV7-2 with TRBJ2-7; no reliable D call. Trimming stripped 1 base from V and 3 bases from J, with 13 bases between. Germline CDR1 and CDR2: SGHTA and FQGNSA. The CDR3 runs to 15 residues.

The CDR3, as DNA: TGTGCCAGCAGCGTATTTCAAGGCAGCGAGCAGTACTTC. Amino acids: CASSVFQGSEQYF. The chain joins TRBV11-3 to TRBJ2-7; D is unresolved. Looked up from germline, CDR1 is SGHNT and CDR2 is YENEEA. Trimming stripped 5 bases from V and 6 bases from J, with 14 bases between. The CDR3 spans 13 residues.

Note on this clone: The junction and the germline gene differ at one end; a read error may be behind it. The chain combines TRBV6-5 with TRBJ1-1; D is possibly TRBD1 (5 bases). This CDR3 contains 13 residues. Germline V gene lookup returns CDR1 MNHEY and CDR2 SVGAGI. As DNA, the CDR3 is TGTGCCAGCTGTTATGGGGGTAGGTGTGATGCTTTCTTT. This codes for CASCYGGRCDAFF.

The rearrangement links TRBV5-1 to TRBJ2-7; D may be TRBD1 or TRBD2 (5 bases each). The CDR3 contains 15 residues. The V end lost 4 bases, the J end lost 3 bases, and 17 bases lay between the germline ends. Germline CDR1 reads SGHRS; CDR2 reads YFSETQ. CDR3 in DNA: TGCGCCAGCAGCCCATCCGGGACCGCCTTCTACGAGCAGTACTTC. It codes for CASSPSGTAFYEQYF.

V gene TRBV5-1 combines with J gene TRBJ1-4; 10 positions match TRBD1. CDR1 is SGHRS and CDR2 is YFSETQ in the germline V gene. V lost 2 bases to trimming and J lost 3 bases; unmatched junction nucleotides: 10. The CDR3 is 18 residues long. CDR3 sequence reads: CASSFRPGQGTPNEKLFF. The CDR3 DNA reads as TGCGCCAGCAGCTTTCGGCCGGGACAGGGGACTCCTAATGAAAAACTGTTTTTT.

This CDR3 reads CASSRRGLTDTQYF. The CDR3 region has the DNA TGTGCCAGCAGCCGCAGGGGGCTTACAGATACGCAGTATTTT. The chain is built from TRBV6-1 and TRBJ2-3; the match to TRBD1 covers 8 bases. Germline V lookup: CDR1 MNHNS, CDR2 SASEGT. The V segment lost 6 bases and the J segment 3 bases; nucleotides outside the gene matches: 5. CDR3 length: 14 amino acids.

Worth noting for this clone: This may come from a read error, since a much larger clone is one base off. The rearrangement links TRBV5-4 to TRBJ2-3; TRBD2 matches 9 bases. CDR3 length: 15 residues. With V trimmed by 4 bases and J by 4 bases, 7 bases remained unmatched. Germline V gives CDR1 SGHNT, CDR2 YYREEE (reference sequence). The chain's CDR3 is CASSLTAGGSDTQYF. In nucleotides, the CDR3 is TGTGCCAGCAGCCTCACAGCGGGAGGATCAGATACGCAGTATTTT.

The chain couples TRBV27 to TRBJ2-5, with D possibly matching TRBD2 (5 bases). This CDR3 contains 13 residues. From germline, CDR1 is MNHEY and CDR2 SMNVEV (reference sequence). The V end lost 3 bases, the J end lost 5 bases, and 10 bases lay between the germline ends. This CDR3 reads CASSFKERETQYF. DNA of the CDR3: TGTGCCAGCAGTTTTAAGGAGCGGGAGACCCAGTACTTC.

The chain has TRBV19 and TRBJ1-5, with a weak D call TRBD1 (5 bases). The V and J ends lost 5 bases and 0 bases respectively, with 14 bases between them. CDR3 length equals 16 residues. Germline V CDR1 and CDR2: LNHDA, SQIVND (reference sequence). DNA of the CDR3: TGTGCCAGTAGTTTCTCCCGGGGGGATAGCAATCAGCCCCAGCATTTT. The encoded protein is CASSFSRGDSNQPQHF.

The genes are TRBV9 and TRBJ2-6; 13 bases match TRBD2. Germline loops: CDR1 SGDLS, CDR2 YYNGEE. The ends lost 2 bases at V and 0 bases at J; junction bases unmatched: 2. The CDR3 spans 18 residues. This CDR3 reads CASSVGLAGPSGANVLTF. CDR3 DNA sequence: TGTGCCAGCAGCGTGGGACTAGCGGGACCCTCTGGGGCCAACGTCCTGACTTTC.

Only a few counts were recorded for this clone. The chain employs TRBV23-1 and TRBJ2-1; 10 bases are a match to TRBD1. TRBV23-1 is assigned to the ORF class and has an uncertain function. J was trimmed by 4 bases and V by 6 bases; bases with no gene match: 3. This CDR3 is built from 14 residues. The CDR3 protein is CASSRDRGYNEQFF. CDR3 DNA sequence: TGCGCCAGCAGCCGGGACAGGGGTTACAATGAGCAGTTCTTC.

The chain joins TRBV5-5 to TRBJ1-4; a possible D gene is TRBD1 (5 bases). V was pared by 4 bases and J by 6 bases, with 16 bases between. This CDR3 has 15 residues. Germline CDR1 reads SGHKS; CDR2 reads YYEKEE (reference sequence). The CDR3, as DNA: TGTGCCAGCAGCCCCCTTACGAGGGGCGATGAAAAACTGTTTTTT. Translating it yields CASSPLTRGDEKLFF.

This chain uses TRBV28 with TRBJ1-4; a weak D match, TRBD1 (5 bases). The CDR3 is 11 residues long. Germline V lookup: CDR1 MDHEN, CDR2 SYDVKM. Trimming pared 8 bases from V and 8 bases from J, leaving 9 bases between. The CDR3 loop reads CASRTNEKLFF. In nucleotides, the CDR3 is TGTGCCAGCCGGACAAACGAAAAACTGTTTTTT.

The chain is built from TRBV20-1 and TRBJ2-7; D gene ambiguous. Germline CDR1 and CDR2: DFQATT and SNEGSKA (reference sequence). Trimming stripped 3 bases from V and 6 bases from J, with 9 bases between. This CDR3 comprises 11 residues. DNA for the CDR3: TGCAGTGCTAGCCCTCTCTCCGAGCAGTACTTC. Translating gives CSASPLSEQYF.

The rearrangement links TRBV23-1 to TRBJ2-1, with TRBD2 matching over 10 bases. TRBV23-1 is an open reading frame, and its role is uncertain. J was trimmed by 12 bases and V by 2 bases; bases with no gene match: 25. This CDR3 region has 20 residues. In DNA form, the CDR3 reads TGCGCCAGCAGTCAAAGGTTGGTGGCTAGCGGGAGCAACCGTCCTCGGTGGCAGTTCTTC. Translating gives CASSQRLVASGSNRPRWQFF.

Comment on this clone: Distinct nucleotide sequences in the sample also encode this CDR3. This chain connects TRBV28 to TRBJ1-5, with D uncertain. This CDR3 has 11 residues. Between the trimmed V and J ends, which lost 3 bases and 6 bases, there was a span of 3 bases. The V gene's germline CDR1 is MDHEN and CDR2 SYDVKM. CDR3: CASSLGQPQHF. The CDR3 nucleotides read TGTGCCAGCAGTTTGGGTCAGCCCCAGCATTTT. Complete variable domain (other parts from reference TRBV28 and TRBJ1-5): DVKVTQSSRYLVKRTGEKVFLECVQDMDHENMFWYRQDPGLGLRLIYFSYDVKMKEKGDIPEGYSVSREKKERFSLILESASTNQTSMYLCASSLGQPQHFGDGTRLSIL.

This clone was seen more than once but under ten times. This chain uses TRBV5-6 with TRBJ2-7; TRBD2 aligns across 8 bases. Looked up from germline, CDR1 is SGHDT and CDR2 is YYEEEE. J gave up 7 bases and V 0 bases, and 9 bases lay outside the gene matches. The CDR3 contains 15 residues. The CDR3 sequence is CASSLGGTSDGEQYF. The CDR3 DNA sequence: TGTGCCAGCAGCTTGGGTGGGACTAGTGATGGGGAGCAGTACTTC.